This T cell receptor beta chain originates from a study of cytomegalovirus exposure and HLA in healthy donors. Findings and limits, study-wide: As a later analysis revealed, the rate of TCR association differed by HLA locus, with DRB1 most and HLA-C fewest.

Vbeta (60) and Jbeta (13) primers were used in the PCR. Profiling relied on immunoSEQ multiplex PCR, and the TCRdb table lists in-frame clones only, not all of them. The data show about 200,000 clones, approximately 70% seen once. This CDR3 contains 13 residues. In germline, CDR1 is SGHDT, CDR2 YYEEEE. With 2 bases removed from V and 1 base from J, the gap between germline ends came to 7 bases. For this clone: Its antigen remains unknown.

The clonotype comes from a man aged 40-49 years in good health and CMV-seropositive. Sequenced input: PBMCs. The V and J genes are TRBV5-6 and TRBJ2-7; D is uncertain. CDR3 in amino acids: CASSFGRSYEQYF. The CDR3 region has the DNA TGTGCCAGCAGCTTTGGCAGGTCCTACGAGCAGTACTTC.